This TCR beta chain was retrieved from a study of cytomegalovirus exposure and HLA in healthy donors. The study's findings and limits: The only immune exposure information that was available was CMV serostatus.

As concerns this clone: What it binds is not known.

The PCR was carried out with 60 Vbeta primers and 13 Jbeta primers. Only in-frame clones appear in the TCRdb table, and some are missing; sequencing was by immunoSEQ multiplex PCR. Across fewer than 200,000 clones, the top ten clones capture 1.3% of the sample. V dropped 4 bases and J dropped 5 bases, with 17 bases sitting between them. Germline values: CDR1 MDHEN, CDR2 SYDVKM. The CDR3 runs to 15 residues. The V call is TRBV28, the J call TRBJ1-2; D gene ambiguous. The sample consisted of PBMCs. The sequence was obtained from a woman aged 55 to 70 in good health and CMV-seronegative. CDR3 DNA: TGTGCCAGCAGTTCCCCTTCGTTGCGTGTATATGGCTACACCTTC. Protein: CASSSPSLRVYGYTF.